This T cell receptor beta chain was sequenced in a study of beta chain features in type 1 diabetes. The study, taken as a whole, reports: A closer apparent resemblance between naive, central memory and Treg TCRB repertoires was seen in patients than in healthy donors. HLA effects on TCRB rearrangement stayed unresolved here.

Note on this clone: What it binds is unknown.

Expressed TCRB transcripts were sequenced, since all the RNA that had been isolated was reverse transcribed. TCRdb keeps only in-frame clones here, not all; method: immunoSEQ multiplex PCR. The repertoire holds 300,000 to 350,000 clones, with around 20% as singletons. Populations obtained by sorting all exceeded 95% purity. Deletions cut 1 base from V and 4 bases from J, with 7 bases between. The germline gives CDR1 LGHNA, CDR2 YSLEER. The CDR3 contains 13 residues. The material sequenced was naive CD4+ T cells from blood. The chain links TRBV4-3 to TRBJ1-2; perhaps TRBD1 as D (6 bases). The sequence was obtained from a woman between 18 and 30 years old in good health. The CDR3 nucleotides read TGCGCCAGCAGCCAAGGCAGGGGCTATGGCTACACCTTC. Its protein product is CASSQGRGYGYTF.